The 32 T cell receptor beta chains given below trace back to one sample, sequenced in a study of monozygotic twins with inflammatory bowel disease. TCRdb re-called the 5' RACE reads; every CDR3 protein appears as one record, without DNA. This sample lists 350,000 to 500,000 distinct CDR3 sequences; its ten largest clones have about 2.6%. The sample was blood. The receptors come from a human donor with ulcerative colitis or Crohn's disease, or a healthy co-twin of an affected twin (not recorded which).

This rearrangement joins TRBV12-3 or TRBV12-4 to TRBJ1-1. The CDR3 is made up of 19 amino acids. The CDR3 sequence is CASSYLITMQFRMNTEAFF.

The gene calls are TRBV20-1 and TRBJ2-5; checking the TCRdb D call of TRBD2 is not possible without DNA. Germline V lookup: CDR1 DFQATT, CDR2 SNEGSKA (reference sequence). The CDR3 length is 14 residues. CDR3 amino acids: CSAPSGGTRETQYF.

The V and J genes are TRBV4-1 and TRBJ1-2; TCRdb's D call, TRBD1, is unchecked because there is no DNA. Germline CDR1 is MGHRA and CDR2 is YSYEKL. The CDR3 spans 15 residues. The CDR3 region is CASSPRDGSPLGYTF.

The chain couples TRBV7-3 to TRBJ2-1. The length of the CDR3 is 15 residues. Germline lookup yields CDR1 SGHTA and CDR2 FQGTGA. The CDR3 reads CASSLQPQGYYEQFF. The full variable domain, its missing parts supplied by reference TRBV7-3 and TRBJ2-1, is GAGVSQTPSNKVTEKGKYVELRCDPISGHTALYWYRQSLGQGPEFLIYFQGTGAADDSGLPNDRFFAVRPEGSVSTLKIQRTERGDSAVYLCASSLQPQGYYEQFFGPGTRLTVL.

The chain carries TRBV19 and TRBJ1-1; TCRdb names TRBD1, which stays unverified in the absence of DNA. CDR1 LNHDA and CDR2 SQIVND come from the germline V gene (reference sequence). This CDR3 is built from 14 residues. The CDR3 loop is CASSTQTGGTEAFF.

V is TRBV3-1 and J is TRBJ2-3. The CDR3 is 14 residues long. Germline V lookup: CDR1 LGHDT, CDR2 YNNKEL (reference sequence). The CDR3: CASSQDVAPDTQYF.

The rearrangement joins TRBV5-1 to TRBJ2-5; TCRdb proposes TRBD1, but this gene call is untestable without DNA. CDR1 SGHRS and CDR2 YFSETQ come from the germline V gene. This CDR3 has 14 amino acids. The chain's CDR3 is CASSLQGGQETQYF.

This chain connects TRBV20-1 to TRBJ2-3; the D call from TCRdb, TRBD2, cannot be confirmed without DNA. This CDR3 region has 17 residues. Per the germline V gene, CDR1 is DFQATT and CDR2 is SNEGSKA (reference sequence). The CDR3 here is CSADGTSGGAEADTQYF.

V is TRBV6-2 or TRBV6-3 and J is TRBJ1-5; with no DNA, the TCRdb D assignment of TRBD1 cannot be verified. The V gene's germline CDR1 is MNHEY and CDR2 SVGEGT. CDR3 length: 17 amino acids. CDR3 in amino acids: CASSYPQGKGGNQPQHF.

This chain uses TRBV20-1 with TRBJ1-5. Germline-derived CDR1 and CDR2 are DFQATT and SNEGSKA (reference sequence). CDR3 length: 13 amino acids. CDR3 residues: CSARSRGVSPQHF.

J is TRBJ2-6 and V is TRBV5-5. CDR3 size: 17 residues. Germline V lookup: CDR1 SGHKS, CDR2 YYEKEE (reference sequence). This chain's CDR3 is CASSLAFGLSGANVLTF.

CDR3 amino acids: CASSFDSESPLHF. V is TRBV5-1 and J is TRBJ1-6; TCRdb outputs TRBD1, but without DNA this stays unchecked. Germline assignment: CDR1 SGHRS and CDR2 YFSETQ. This CDR3 has 13 amino acids.

The chain recombines TRBV20-1 with TRBJ2-3. The V gene's germline CDR1 is DFQATT and CDR2 SNEGSKA (reference sequence). CDR3 length equals 13 residues. The CDR3 loop is CSALWLEADTQYF.

The V call is TRBV7-2, the J call TRBJ1-5; TCRdb designates TRBD1, a call that cannot be tested without DNA. There are 13 residues in the CDR3. Germline CDR1 reads SGHTA; CDR2 reads FQGNSA. The CDR3 sequence: CASSLEQAQPQHF.

V usage is TRBV6-6 and J usage is TRBJ1-4; the TCRdb call, TRBD1, lacks DNA for checking. The CDR3 is made up of 14 amino acids. Germline V gene sequence: CDR1 MNHNY, CDR2 SVGAGI (reference sequence). The CDR3 reads CASSLPATAEKLFF.

This rearrangement joins TRBV30 to TRBJ2-1; the D call of TRBD2 rests on TCRdb alone, since no DNA is present to check it. The CDR3 is 13 amino acids. Germline V gene lookup returns CDR1 GTSNPN and CDR2 SVGIG (reference sequence). CDR3 amino acids: CAWRDWRSDEQFF.

The genes are TRBV18 and TRBJ2-1. The CDR3 sequence is 15 residues long. Germline loops: CDR1 KGHSH, CDR2 LQKENI. The CDR3 sequence is CASSPGRGTYNEQFF.

The rearrangement joins TRBV29-1 to TRBJ2-3; the TRBD1 assignment by TCRdb is unverifiable without DNA. The CDR3 is 13 residues long. Germline V lookup: CDR1 SQVTM, CDR2 ANQGSEA. Here the CDR3 reads CSVPGQNTDTQYF.

The chain employs TRBV18 and TRBJ2-2. From germline, CDR1 is KGHSH and CDR2 LQKENI. This CDR3 has 15 amino acids. CDR3 region: CASSPRDVNTGELFF.

This chain joins TRBV20-1 and TRBJ1-1; lacking DNA, the TRBD1 call made by TCRdb goes unchecked. CDR1 and CDR2 (germline): DFQATT, SNEGSKA (reference sequence). The CDR3 spans 13 residues. CDR3 region: CSAVQEMATEAFF.

The chain uses TRBV4-1 and TRBJ2-3; TCRdb lists TRBD1, though no DNA is available to test this call. Germline CDR1 MGHRA, CDR2 YSYEKL. The CDR3 covers 14 residues. The chain's CDR3 is CASRRGPSTDTQYF.

The chain recombines TRBV7-2 with TRBJ2-3; TCRdb returns TRBD2, unconfirmable since there is no DNA. The germline CDR1 and CDR2 sequences are SGHTA and FQGNSA. CDR3 length equals 14 residues. The CDR3 region is CASSLARHSQTQYF. Combining the CDR3 with reference TRBV7-2 and TRBJ2-3 gives the whole variable domain GAGVSQSPSNKVTEKGKDVELRCDPISGHTALYWYRQSLGQGLEFLIYFQGNSAPDKSGLPSDRFSAERTGGSVSTLTIQRTQQEDSAVYLCASSLARHSQTQYFGPGTRLTVL.

V gene TRBV5-1 combines with J gene TRBJ2-7; the D call from TCRdb, TRBD1, cannot be confirmed without DNA. Germline CDR1 and CDR2: SGHRS and YFSETQ. CDR3 size: 17 residues. CDR3 sequence: CASRSDFGTGEFYEQYF.

V and J are TRBV4-1 and TRBJ1-1; the D call from TCRdb, TRBD1, cannot be confirmed without DNA. Germline V gene lookup returns CDR1 MGHRA and CDR2 YSYEKL. This CDR3 comprises 17 residues. Here the CDR3 reads CASSQESTGRLNTEAFF.

V and J are TRBV14 and TRBJ2-3. Per the germline V gene, CDR1 is SGHDN and CDR2 is FVKESK. The CDR3 is made up of 11 amino acids. The chain's CDR3 is CASSHDVTQYF. Supplemented by reference TRBV14 and TRBJ2-3, the full variable domain reads EAGVTQFPSHSVIEKGQTVTLRCDPISGHDNLYWYRRVMGKEIKFLLHFVKESKQDESGMPNNRFLAERTGGTYSTLKVQPAELEDSGVYFCASSHDVTQYFGPGTRLTVL.

This chain joins TRBV2 and TRBJ2-5; TCRdb picks TRBD2, but there is no DNA to check that call. CDR3 length: 14 amino acids. Germline V gene data show CDR1 as SNHLY and CDR2 as FYNNEI. Here the CDR3 reads CASSALAGEETQYF.

V and J are TRBV20-1 and TRBJ2-7; there is no DNA to check the TCRdb D call of TRBD1. The CDR3 runs 13 residues. CDR1 and CDR2 (germline): DFQATT, SNEGSKA (reference sequence). The CDR3: CSAHTGQFNEQYF.

The chain is built from TRBV5-1 and TRBJ2-7; TCRdb's assignment of TRBD1 cannot be checked, as there is no DNA. The CDR3 consists of 14 residues. From germline, CDR1 is SGHRS and CDR2 YFSETQ. The CDR3 here is CASRGTGLMYEQYF.

The chain recombines TRBV4-3 with TRBJ2-1; the D call from TCRdb, TRBD1, cannot be confirmed without DNA. This CDR3 is built from 18 residues. Germline V CDR1 and CDR2: LGHNA, YSLEER. The CDR3 loop reads CASTPSGTGDGSYNEQFF.

The V call is TRBV20-1, the J call TRBJ2-1; checking the TCRdb D call of TRBD1 is not possible without DNA. This CDR3 region has 15 residues. Germline V CDR1 and CDR2: DFQATT, SNEGSKA (reference sequence). CDR3 sequence: CSARRLGVRDNEQFF.

This rearrangement joins TRBV12-3 or TRBV12-4 to TRBJ2-1; TCRdb's D gene call, TRBD2, goes unchecked for lack of DNA. This CDR3 comprises 13 residues. CDR3 sequence reads: CASSGLIYNEQFF.

This chain connects TRBV5-1 to TRBJ1-2; TCRdb's D call of TRBD1 is untestable without DNA. The CDR3 contains 15 residues. Germline loops: CDR1 SGHRS, CDR2 YFSETQ. The CDR3 is CASSLTDRGNYGYTF.